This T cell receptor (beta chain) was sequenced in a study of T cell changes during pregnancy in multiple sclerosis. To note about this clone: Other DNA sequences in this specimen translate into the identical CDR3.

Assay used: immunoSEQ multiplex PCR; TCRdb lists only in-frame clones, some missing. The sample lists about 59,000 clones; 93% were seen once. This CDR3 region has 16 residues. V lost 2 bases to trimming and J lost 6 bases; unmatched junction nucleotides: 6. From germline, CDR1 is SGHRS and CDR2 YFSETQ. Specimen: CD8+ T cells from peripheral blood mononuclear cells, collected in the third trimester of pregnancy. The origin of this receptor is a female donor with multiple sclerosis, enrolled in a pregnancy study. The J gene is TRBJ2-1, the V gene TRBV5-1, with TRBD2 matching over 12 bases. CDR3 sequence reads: CASSLAGLAGTNEQFF. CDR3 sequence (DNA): TGCGCCAGCAGCTTAGCCGGACTAGCGGGAACCAATGAGCAGTTCTTC.